This T cell receptor beta chain was retrieved from a study of blood T cells in healthy people across ages (dated by TCRdb to between 2015 and 2017). Notes on the research overall: In model experiments, template switching captured roughly one uniquely barcoded TCR beta cDNA molecule for every two T cells. Age-related changes in TCR beta repertoire diversity were measured in the study by deep sequencing normalized with unique cDNA molecular identifiers. The study analyzed two additional independent replicas of 1 million unique cDNA reads from the same blood draw for two donors, one aged 18 to 29 and one aged 80 or older. The donors were divided into four age groups: young (average around 16 years), middle-aged (around 37), aged (around 67) and long-lived (roughly 88). To avoid experimental bias, donors of different ages were distributed randomly across sequencing lanes.

Library preparation employed 5' RACE. Sequencer: Illumina HiSeq 2500. A second PCR of about 6 to 11 cycles was performed with a sample-barcoded 5' primer and a J-beta primer mix. A template-switch 5' adaptor carrying 12 random nucleotides introduced a unique molecular identifier onto each TCR beta cDNA molecule. Each sample yielded at least 2.5 million CDR3-containing paired-end reads. The Mint cDNA synthesis kit, primed by a TRBC-specific oligonucleotide, was used to synthesize first-strand cDNA from all RNA. Following uracil-DNA glycosylase treatment, a first 18-cycle PCR with universal primers M1SS and BC2_uni_R was performed on all cDNA. The authors' analysis ran thus. Each sample was normalized by randomly selecting 1 million high-quality reads, each carrying a distinct molecular identifier. Reads with shared molecular identifiers were discarded instead of being binned into consensus sequences. MiTCR, set to a Q25 quality threshold and the strictest error-elimination algorithm, was used for CDR3 identification, clonotype clustering and error correction. Lower-bound total TCR beta diversity was estimated with a nonparametric unseen species model using Euler transformation. TCRdb's own reprocessing of the public reads used fastp at Q25 and MiXCR and kept productive beta chains. Duplicate CDR3 protein sequences are folded into a single record with the most common DNA and genes. TCRdb's processing, not the authors' own work, is the source of the V and J calls. In this sample the table shows about a million distinct CDR3 sequences, roughly 47% of which occur a single time. The top ten hold over 20% of the sample.

The germline V and J ends show losses of 4 bases and 5 bases respectively, and no gene match explains 8 bases of the junction. The germline V gene yields LGHNA for CDR1 and YNFKEQ for CDR2. The CDR3 runs 16 residues from the cysteine to the phenylalanine. The retained sequence is limited to the CDR3, 48 bases, with the frame set at the first base. What the research found in general, with its limitations: As age increased, observed TCR beta diversity per million T cells dropped in a roughly linear way, and a significant reduction was already evident by age about 40. Donor CMV infection status was unknown, potentially confounding age-related changes in expanded clonotypes. Total diversity estimates from one million sequenced T cells were considered lower bounds and underestimates. A strong correlation was found between observed TCR beta diversity and the percentage of naive T cells measured by flow cytometry. Compared with the aged group, the long-lived group had more naive CD4+ T cells, fewer expanded clones and increased TCR diversity, suggesting age selection. Conclusive comparison of naive and antigen-experienced compartments was prevented by the profiling of bulk unsorted PBMCs.

On this clonotype itself: Its recognized antigen is unknown. No much larger clone exists at a distance of one base, and base qualities are not known.

Systemically healthy Caucasian individuals from Russia, some 36 in total and aged about 6 to 90 years, were included as donors. Around 9.9 milliliters of peripheral blood were collected from each donor into EDTA-treated Vacutainer tubes. PBMCs were isolated by Ficoll-Paque density-gradient centrifugation, with at least 7 million obtained per sample. Total RNA was extracted from PBMCs with Trizol reagent, with at least 5 micrograms obtained per sample. Naive CD45RAhigh/CD27high T cell percentages were measured by flow cytometry on a PBMC aliquot from every donor. The chain couples TRBV4-2 to TRBJ2-3, and 11 junctional nucleotides match TRBD2. The sequence was obtained from a woman aged 55-69 years in good health. Sample: blood. CDR3 reads: CASSPVSGRAKDTQYF. The DNA sequence is as follows: TGTGCCAGCAGCCCGGTTAGCGGGAGGGCCAAAGATACGCAGTATTTT.